The 30 T cell receptor beta chains reported below all come from one sample, sequenced in a study of identifying expanded T cells in peripheral blood. The data were produced by immunoSEQ multiplex PCR, yet TCRdb's version contains in-frame clones alone and is incomplete. Of over 90,000 clones listed, about nine tenths are singletons. The sequencing sample was made of blood. All receptors come from a person aged 18 to 75 in good health.

Of note for this clone: A read error is likely here: a far larger clone is one base away. The rearrangement uses TRBV5-4 and TRBJ1-2, with TRBD1 matching 7 bases. The CDR3 has 13 residues. CDR1 and CDR2 from the germline V gene are SGHNT and YYREEE (reference sequence). The V and J ends lost 4 bases and 1 base, in that order; junction bases with no gene match: 1. For the CDR3, the DNA is TGTGCCAGCAGCCGACAGGGTAACTATGGCTACACCTTC. Its translation is CASSRQGNYGYTF.

The chain combines TRBV29-1 with TRBJ1-2; D might be TRBD1 (5 bases). The CDR3 totals 12 residues. Trimming removed 4 bases at V and 3 bases at J, with 9 bases between. Germline CDR1 is SQVTM and CDR2 is ANQGSEA. The CDR3 region has the DNA TGCAGCGTTGTCAGGGAATACTATGGCTACACCTTC. It translates to CSVVREYYGYTF.

V is TRBV5-6 and J is TRBJ1-4, with 9 bases lining up with TRBD1. The CDR3 is made up of 16 amino acids. Germline V gives CDR1 SGHDT, CDR2 YYEEEE. V lost 4 bases to trimming and J lost 5 bases; unmatched junction nucleotides: 9. The CDR3 coding sequence is TGTGCCAGCAGCCAACGGACAGGGGCCGCGAATGAAAAACTGTTTTTT. Amino acid sequence: CASSQRTGAANEKLFF. Looking up the rest from reference TRBV5-6 and TRBJ1-4 gives the full variable domain: DAGVTQSPTHLIKTRGQQVTLRCSPKSGHDTVSWYQQALGQGPQFIFQYYEEEERQRGNFPDRFSGHQFPNYSSELNVNALLLGDSALYLCASSQRTGAANEKLFFGSGTQLSVL.

This clone occurred a few times. The chain recombines TRBV6-4 with TRBJ1-4, with D unclear. Germline V gene sequence: CDR1 MRHNA, CDR2 SNTAGT. The CDR3 is 13 residues long. Trimming took 4 bases from V and 8 from J, leaving 11 bases between them. CDR3 loop: CASSAIAGEKLFF. The CDR3 nucleotides read TGTGCCAGCAGTGCCATTGCCGGGGAAAAACTGTTTTTT.

The J gene is TRBJ1-1, the V gene TRBV4-2; tentative D call: TRBD1 (5 bases). V gave up 5 bases and J gave up 0 bases, with 10 bases separating them. The CDR3 extends over 14 amino acids. The germline V gene has CDR1 LGHNA and CDR2 YNFKEQ. CDR3 DNA: TGTGCCAGCAGCACTGTACAGGTGAACACTGAAGCTTTCTTT. Its translation: CASSTVQVNTEAFF.

This chain joins TRBV29-1 and TRBJ2-7, with 13 nucleotides matching TRBD2. CDR1 is SQVTM, CDR2 ANQGSEA, per germline. The trim removed 7 bases at V and 1 base at J, leaving 4 bases unmatched. The CDR3 sequence is 14 residues long. The CDR3 region has the DNA TGCAGCGCCCTGACTAGCGGGGGGTCCTACGAGCAGTACTTC. Residues: CSALTSGGSYEQYF.

This chain uses TRBV27 with TRBJ2-3; TRBD1 matches at 11 bases. V shed 3 bases and J 6 bases; nucleotides not matched to a gene: 8. CDR3 length equals 16 residues. Germline V gene data show CDR1 as MNHEY and CDR2 as SMNVEV (reference sequence). The CDR3 spells CASSLADRGLFDTQYF. The CDR3 DNA reads TGTGCCAGCAGTTTGGCGGACAGGGGGCTTTTTGATACGCAGTATTTT.

This clone came up once. CDR3 nucleotide sequence: TGCGCCAGCAGCCCTACCCAGGGGTCGGTTCGATACACCGGGGAGCTGTTTTTT. It encodes CASSPTQGSVRYTGELFF. This chain connects TRBV5-1 to TRBJ2-2, with D possibly TRBD1 on 6 matching bases. V gave up 4 bases and J gave up 3 bases, with 22 bases separating them. This CDR3 has 18 residues. CDR1 is SGHRS, CDR2 YFSETQ, per germline.

The CDR3 region is CASSSTAYNEQFF. As DNA, the CDR3 is TGTGCCAGCAGCTCGACAGCCTACAATGAGCAGTTCTTC. The chain couples TRBV11-2 to TRBJ2-1; TRBD1 is a possible D gene (5 bases). Per germline, CDR1 SGHAT and CDR2 FQNNGV. CDR3 size: 13 residues. With 4 bases removed from V and 2 bases from J, the gap between germline ends came to 6 bases.

This clone was picked up one time. The J gene is TRBJ2-7, the V gene TRBV6-6; TRBD1 matches at 9 bases. CDR1 is MNHNY, CDR2 SVGAGI, per germline (reference sequence). The V segment lost 1 base and the J segment 5 bases; nucleotides outside the gene matches: 3. CDR3 length equals 14 residues. CDR3 bases: TGTGCCAGCAGTTACTGGGACAGGGACCACGAGCAGTACTTC. Its translation is CASSYWDRDHEQYF.

This clone was seen just once. CDR3 coding DNA: TGTGCCAGCACCCCAGACCCCGGTGGTCAGCCCCAGCATTTT. It encodes CASTPDPGGQPQHF. The chain has TRBV6-1 and TRBJ1-5; no definite D call. The germline gives CDR1 MNHNS, CDR2 SASEGT. V was pared by 7 bases and J by 6 bases, with 16 bases between. This CDR3 is built from 14 residues.

The gene calls are TRBV11-3 and TRBJ2-1; 9 nucleotides agree with TRBD2. This CDR3 has 14 residues. CDR1 is SGHNT and CDR2 is YENEEA in the germline V gene. Unmatched junction bases numbered 5, after V lost 5 bases and J lost 6 bases. The chain's CDR3 is CASSPRGGPNEQFF. The CDR3 DNA is TGTGCCAGCAGCCCGCGGGGGGGCCCCAATGAGCAGTTCTTC.

The chain employs TRBV7-9 and TRBJ2-2, with 7 bases identical to TRBD2. Germline CDR1 is SEHNR and CDR2 is FQNEAQ (reference sequence). Trimming at V came to 3 bases and at J to 2 bases, leaving 3 bases not matched to a gene. The CDR3 has 15 amino acids. The CDR3 loop is CASSFPSGNTGELFF. CDR3 DNA: TGTGCCAGCAGCTTCCCTAGCGGAAACACCGGGGAGCTGTTTTTT.

The chain has TRBV7-9 and TRBJ2-5; D possibly uses TRBD1 or TRBD2 (5 bases each). CDR1 is SEHNR and CDR2 is FQNEAQ in the germline V gene (reference sequence). The V end lost 6 bases, the J end lost 2 bases, and 13 bases lay between the germline ends. The CDR3 covers 14 residues. CDR3 sequence: CASRGTGLQETQYF. DNA of the CDR3: TGTGCCAGCAGGGGGACGGGGTTACAAGAGACCCAGTACTTC.

The chain joins TRBV28 to TRBJ2-1; D uncertain. V was shortened by 6 bases and J by 0 bases, with 15 bases between the two germline ends. The CDR3 is 16 residues long. Per the germline V gene, CDR1 is MDHEN and CDR2 is SYDVKM. CDR3 sequence: CASSPTGGYSYNEQFF. The CDR3 DNA reads TGTGCCAGCAGCCCGACGGGCGGTTACTCCTACAATGAGCAGTTCTTC.

The chain recombines TRBV18 with TRBJ2-3, with D possibly being TRBD2 (6 bases). The CDR3 covers 15 residues. The V end was cut by 4 bases, the J end by 5 bases, with 16 bases between. Germline V gene lookup returns CDR1 KGHSH and CDR2 LQKENI. For the CDR3, the DNA is TGTGCCAGCTCACGACGGGACTCCCGTGGAGATACGCAGTATTTT. It encodes CASSRRDSRGDTQYF.

The rearrangement uses TRBV5-1 and TRBJ2-7; the match to TRBD2 covers 10 bases. Germline CDR1 is SGHRS and CDR2 is YFSETQ. There are 15 residues in the CDR3. J gave up 3 bases and V 4 bases, and 7 bases lay outside the gene matches. Here the CDR3 DNA reads TGCGCCAGCAGCCCAGCGGGGGGGCCTTTCTACGAGCAGTACTTC. This encodes CASSPAGGPFYEQYF.

CDR3 in DNA: TGTGCCAGCAGCTCAGGGACAGCCACCTACGAGCAGTACTTC. Translated, it gives CASSSGTATYEQYF. This chain uses TRBV7-9 with TRBJ2-7, with 7 nucleotides matching TRBD1. Losses at the gene ends were 4 bases for V and 2 bases for J; bases not matched to a gene: 5. This CDR3 spans 14 amino acids. The V gene's germline CDR1 is SEHNR and CDR2 FQNEAQ (reference sequence).

The CDR3: CAWSHVTTNEKLFF. DNA for the CDR3: TGTGCCTGGAGTCACGTCACAACTAATGAAAAACTGTTTTTT. The chain recombines TRBV30 with TRBJ1-4, with no clear D. Trimming left V 2 bases short and J 0 bases short, with 7 bases between. CDR3 size: 14 residues. Germline V gene lookup returns CDR1 GTSNPN and CDR2 SVGIG (reference sequence).

J is TRBJ2-1 and V is TRBV9; D call uncertain. The CDR3 sequence is 14 residues long. The V end was cut by 0 bases, the J end by 8 bases, with 12 bases between. Germline CDR1 reads SGDLS; CDR2 reads YYNGEE. The chain's CDR3 is CASSVVEGYYEQFF. In DNA, the CDR3 is TGTGCCAGCAGCGTAGTGGAAGGGTATTATGAGCAGTTCTTC.

The rearrangement uses TRBV2 and TRBJ2-7, with TRBD1 matching over 8 bases. Losses at the gene ends were 8 bases for V and 3 bases for J; bases not matched to a gene: 6. Germline V gene data show CDR1 as SNHLY and CDR2 as FYNNEI. The CDR3 covers 13 residues. CDR3 nucleotide sequence: TGTGCCAGCGGACAGGGCTCCCGCTACGAGCAGTACTTC. It is translated as CASGQGSRYEQYF.

The rearrangement joins TRBV6-1 to TRBJ2-1, with TRBD1 as a possible D gene (6 bases). This CDR3 has 14 amino acids. V was trimmed by 7 bases and J by 1 base, leaving 11 bases between them. The V gene's germline CDR1 is MNHNS and CDR2 SASEGT. The CDR3 reads CASTYRASYNEQFF. CDR3 sequence (DNA): TGTGCCAGCACCTACAGGGCGTCCTACAATGAGCAGTTCTTC.

The genes are TRBV10-3 and TRBJ2-7; D ambiguous. V lost 0 bases, J lost 0 bases, and 9 bases lay in between. Germline V gene lookup returns CDR1 ENHRY and CDR2 SYGVKD. This CDR3 has 15 amino acids. This chain's CDR3 is CAISESTASSYEQYF. The CDR3 coding sequence is TGTGCCATCAGTGAGTCGACGGCCAGCTCCTACGAGCAGTACTTC.

The chain couples TRBV5-4 to TRBJ2-3, with TRBD1 matching 7 bases. V lost 4 bases and J lost 1; bases outside the gene matches: 3. Germline-derived CDR1 and CDR2 are SGHNT and YYREEE (reference sequence). This CDR3 has 14 residues. In DNA form, the CDR3 reads TGTGCCAGCAGCCCCGGGACAGGCACAGATACGCAGTATTTT. Amino acid sequence: CASSPGTGTDTQYF.

The chain is built from TRBV25-1 and TRBJ2-7; D ambiguous. Germline-derived CDR1 and CDR2 are MGHDK and SYGVNS. The V end was cut by 4 bases, the J end by 6 bases, with 16 bases between. This CDR3 has 14 amino acids. CDR3 bases: TGTGCCAGCAGTGCGGTAATCACTTCTTCCGAGCAGTACTTC. It codes for CASSAVITSSEQYF.

The V call is TRBV27, the J call TRBJ2-7; D could derive from TRBD1 or TRBD2 (6 bases each). Trimming stripped 5 bases from V and 4 bases from J, with 15 bases between. Germline-derived CDR1 and CDR2 are MNHEY and SMNVEV (reference sequence). The CDR3 consists of 14 residues. Here the CDR3 reads CASSARQAGYEQYF. The CDR3 DNA reads TGTGCCAGCAGTGCCCGACAGGCGGGGTACGAGCAGTACTTC.

CDR3 amino acids: CASSGTGDGYTEAFF. CDR3 DNA sequence: TGTGCCAGCAGCGGGACAGGGGATGGTTACACTGAAGCTTTCTTT. This rearrangement joins TRBV7-3 to TRBJ1-1; TRBD1 matches 10 bases. V lost 5 bases, J lost 3 bases, and 6 bases stayed unmatched. Germline assignment: CDR1 SGHTA and CDR2 FQGTGA. The CDR3 extends over 15 amino acids.

The genes are TRBV2 and TRBJ2-6; TRBD1 or TRBD2 may be the D gene (6 bases each). Germline CDR1 SNHLY, CDR2 FYNNEI. This CDR3 has 17 residues. V lost 6 bases and J lost 2, with 17 bases in between. The chain's CDR3 is CASRRGVRGAGANVLTF. The CDR3 coding sequence is TGTGCCAGCAGGAGGGGGGTCAGGGGAGCTGGGGCCAACGTCCTGACTTTC.

The rearrangement joins TRBV7-2 to TRBJ2-3; TRBD2 matches at 7 bases. After removal of 4 bases from V and 4 bases from J, the junction contained 5 bases not matched to a gene. Looked up from germline, CDR1 is SGHTA and CDR2 is FQGNSA. There are 14 residues in the CDR3. CDR3 bases: TGTGCCAGCAGCTCAGCGGGGTGGGCAGATACGCAGTATTTT. This encodes CASSSAGWADTQYF.

The V call is TRBV27, the J call TRBJ1-1, with D hard to call. CDR1 and CDR2 (germline): MNHEY, SMNVEV (reference sequence). The CDR3 is 13 amino acids. Trimming pared 3 bases from V and 0 bases from J, leaving 5 bases between. The CDR3 DNA is TGTGCCAGCAGTTTGATCATGAACACTGAAGCTTTCTTT. The encoded protein is CASSLIMNTEAFF.